The TCR beta chain under discussion was sequenced for a study of PD-L1 blockade in urothelial cancer. Only in-frame clones appear in the TCRdb table, and some are missing; sequencing was by immunoSEQ multiplex PCR. The sample yields fewer than 45,000 clones, 82% seen once. The CDR3 totals 15 residues. Per the germline V gene, CDR1 is SNHLY and CDR2 is FYNNEI. The V and J ends lost 6 bases and 0 bases respectively, with 15 bases between them. Time point indicated: pretreatment peripheral blood. The chain joins TRBV2 to TRBJ2-7; TRBD1 is a possible D gene (6 bases). This clonotype was obtained from a man aged 55-75 years with urothelial cancer. The material sequenced was PBMCs, taken around atezolizumab (anti-PD-L1) treatment. CDR3 in amino acids: CASRFNRQDSYEQYF. CDR3 DNA: TGTGCCAGCAGGTTTAACAGACAGGACTCCTACGAGCAGTACTTC.